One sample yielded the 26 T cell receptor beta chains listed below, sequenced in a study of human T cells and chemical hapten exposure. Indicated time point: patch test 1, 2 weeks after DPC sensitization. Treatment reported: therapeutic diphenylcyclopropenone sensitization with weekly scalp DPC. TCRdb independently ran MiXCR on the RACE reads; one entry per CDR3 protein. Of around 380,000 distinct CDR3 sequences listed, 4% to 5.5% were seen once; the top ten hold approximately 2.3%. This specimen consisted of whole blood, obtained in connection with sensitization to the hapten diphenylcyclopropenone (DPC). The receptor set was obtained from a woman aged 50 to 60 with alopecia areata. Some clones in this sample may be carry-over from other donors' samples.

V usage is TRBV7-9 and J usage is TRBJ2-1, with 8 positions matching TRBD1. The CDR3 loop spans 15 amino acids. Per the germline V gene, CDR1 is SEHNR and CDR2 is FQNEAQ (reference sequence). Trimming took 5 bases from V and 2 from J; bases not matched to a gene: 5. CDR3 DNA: TGTGCCAGCAGCCCGGACAGGGCAGCCTACAATGAGCAGTTCTTC. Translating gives CASSPDRAAYNEQFF.

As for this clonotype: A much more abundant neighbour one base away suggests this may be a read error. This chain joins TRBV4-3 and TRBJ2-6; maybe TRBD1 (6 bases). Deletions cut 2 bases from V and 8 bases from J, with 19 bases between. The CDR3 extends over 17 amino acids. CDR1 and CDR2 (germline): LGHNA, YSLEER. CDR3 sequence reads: CASSQSIGTLSTNVLTF. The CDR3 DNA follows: TGCGCCAGCAGCCAAAGCATCGGGACACTCTCCACCAACGTCCTGACTTTC.

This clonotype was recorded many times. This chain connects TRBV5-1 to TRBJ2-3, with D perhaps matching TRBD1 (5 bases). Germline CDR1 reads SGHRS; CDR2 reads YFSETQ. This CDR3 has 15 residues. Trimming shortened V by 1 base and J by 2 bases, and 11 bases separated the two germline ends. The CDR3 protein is CASSLRGFTTDTQYF. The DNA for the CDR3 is TGCGCCAGCAGCTTGAGGGGATTTACCACAGATACGCAGTATTTT.

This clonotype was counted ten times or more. This CDR3 reads CASSFGTKTDTQYF. In DNA form, the CDR3 reads TGTGCCAGCAGCTTTGGGACTAAAACAGATACGCAGTATTTT. This rearrangement joins TRBV7-2 to TRBJ2-3, with 7 positions matching TRBD2. The V and J ends lost 3 bases and 3 bases, in that order; junction bases with no gene match: 3. The CDR3 totals 14 residues. CDR1 is SGHTA, CDR2 FQGNSA, per germline.

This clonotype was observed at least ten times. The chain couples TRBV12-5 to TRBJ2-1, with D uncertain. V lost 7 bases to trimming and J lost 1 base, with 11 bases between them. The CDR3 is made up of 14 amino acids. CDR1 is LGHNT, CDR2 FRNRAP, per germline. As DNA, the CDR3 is TGTGCTAGTGCCCTTGCTCCTTCCTACAATGAGCAGTTCTTC. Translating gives CASALAPSYNEQFF. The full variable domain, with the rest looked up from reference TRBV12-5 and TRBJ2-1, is DARVTQTPRHKVTEMGQEVTMRCQPILGHNTVFWYRQTMMQGLELLAYFRNRAPLDDSGMPKDRFSAEMPDATLATLKIQPSEPRDSAVYFCASALAPSYNEQFFGPGTRLTVL.

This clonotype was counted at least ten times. The CDR3 DNA is TGCGCCAGCAGCTCATACAGGGGGCGAGAGCAGTACTTC. Translating gives CASSSYRGREQYF. The rearrangement links TRBV5-1 to TRBJ2-7; 9 bases agree with TRBD1. This CDR3 region has 13 residues. Trimming took 3 bases from V and 7 from J; bases not matched to a gene: 5. Germline loops: CDR1 SGHRS, CDR2 YFSETQ.

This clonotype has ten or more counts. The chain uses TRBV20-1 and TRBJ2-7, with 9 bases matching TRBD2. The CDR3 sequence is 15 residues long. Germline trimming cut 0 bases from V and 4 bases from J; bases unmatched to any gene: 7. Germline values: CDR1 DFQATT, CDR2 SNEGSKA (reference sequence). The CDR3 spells CSARDLSSGVYEQYF. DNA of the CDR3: TGCAGTGCTAGAGATTTATCTAGCGGGGTTTACGAGCAGTACTTC.

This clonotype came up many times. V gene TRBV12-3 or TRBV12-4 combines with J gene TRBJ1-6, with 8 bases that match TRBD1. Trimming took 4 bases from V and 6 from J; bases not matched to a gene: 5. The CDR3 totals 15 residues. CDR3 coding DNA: TGTGCCAGCAGTTCCCCGACAGGGGCTAATTCACCCCTCCACTTT. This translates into CASSSPTGANSPLHF.

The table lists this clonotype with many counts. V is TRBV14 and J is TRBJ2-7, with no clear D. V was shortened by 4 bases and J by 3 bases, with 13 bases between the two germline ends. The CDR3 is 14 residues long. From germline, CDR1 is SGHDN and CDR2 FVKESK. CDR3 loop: CASSPSGLLYEQYF. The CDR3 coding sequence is TGTGCCAGCAGCCCCAGTGGGCTCCTCTACGAGCAGTACTTC.

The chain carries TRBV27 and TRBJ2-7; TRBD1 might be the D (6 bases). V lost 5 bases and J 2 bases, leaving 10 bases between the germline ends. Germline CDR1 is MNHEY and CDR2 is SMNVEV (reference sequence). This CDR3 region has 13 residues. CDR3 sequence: CASSINRAYEQYF. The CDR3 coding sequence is TGTGCCAGCAGTATTAACAGGGCCTACGAGCAGTACTTC.

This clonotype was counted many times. This CDR3 is CASSPGGDRAYNSPLHF. The CDR3 DNA follows: TGCGCCAGCAGCCCGGGCGGGGACAGGGCCTATAATTCACCCCTCCACTTT. The chain uses TRBV5-1 and TRBJ1-6; 9 bases fit TRBD1. The V gene's germline CDR1 is SGHRS and CDR2 YFSETQ. J lost 2 bases, V lost 4 bases, and 7 bases had no gene match. This CDR3 has 17 amino acids.

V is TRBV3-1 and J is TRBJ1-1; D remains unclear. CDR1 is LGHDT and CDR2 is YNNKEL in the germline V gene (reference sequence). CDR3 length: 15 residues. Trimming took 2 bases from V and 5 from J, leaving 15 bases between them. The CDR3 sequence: CASSQTGPSGTEAFF. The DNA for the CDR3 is TGTGCCAGCAGCCAAACCGGCCCATCGGGGACTGAAGCTTTCTTT.

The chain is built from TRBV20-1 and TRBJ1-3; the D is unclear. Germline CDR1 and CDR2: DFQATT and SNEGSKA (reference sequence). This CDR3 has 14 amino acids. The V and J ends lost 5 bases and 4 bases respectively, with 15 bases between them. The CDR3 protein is CSAAPAGSGNTIYF. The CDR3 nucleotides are TGCAGTGCTGCCCCGGCGGGGAGCGGAAACACCATATATTTT.

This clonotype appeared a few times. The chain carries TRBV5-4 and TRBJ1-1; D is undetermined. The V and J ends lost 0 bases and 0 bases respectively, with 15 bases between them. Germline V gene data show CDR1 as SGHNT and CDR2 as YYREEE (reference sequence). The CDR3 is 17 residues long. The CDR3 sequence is CASSLGPSKGMNTEAFF. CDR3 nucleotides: TGTGCCAGCAGCTTGGGACCTAGTAAAGGCATGAACACTGAAGCTTTCTTT. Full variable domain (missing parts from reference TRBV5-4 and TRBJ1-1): ETGVTQSPTHLIKTRGQQVTLRCSSQSGHNTVSWYQQALGQGPQFIFQYYREEENGRGNFPPRFSGLQFPNYSSELNVNALELDDSALYLCASSLGPSKGMNTEAFFGQGTRLTVV.

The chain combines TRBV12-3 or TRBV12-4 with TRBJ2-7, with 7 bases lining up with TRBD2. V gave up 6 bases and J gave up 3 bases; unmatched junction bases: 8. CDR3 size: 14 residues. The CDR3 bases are TGTGCCAGCAGGCCAAGCGGGATTCTCTACGAGCAGTACTTC. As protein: CASRPSGILYEQYF.

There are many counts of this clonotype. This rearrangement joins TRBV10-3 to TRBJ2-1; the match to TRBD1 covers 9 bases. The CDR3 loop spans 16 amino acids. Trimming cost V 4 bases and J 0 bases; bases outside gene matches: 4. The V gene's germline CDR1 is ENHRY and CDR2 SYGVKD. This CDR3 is CAISADRGSSYNEQFF. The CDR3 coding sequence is TGTGCCATCAGTGCGGACAGGGGCAGCTCCTACAATGAGCAGTTCTTC.

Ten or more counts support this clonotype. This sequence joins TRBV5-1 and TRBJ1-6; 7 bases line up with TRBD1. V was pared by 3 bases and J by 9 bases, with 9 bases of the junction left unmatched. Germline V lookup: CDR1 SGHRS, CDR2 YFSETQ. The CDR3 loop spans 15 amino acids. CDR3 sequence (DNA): TGCGCCAGCAGCTCACAGGGGATTGTAGGTTCACCCCTCCACTTT. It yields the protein CASSSQGIVGSPLHF.

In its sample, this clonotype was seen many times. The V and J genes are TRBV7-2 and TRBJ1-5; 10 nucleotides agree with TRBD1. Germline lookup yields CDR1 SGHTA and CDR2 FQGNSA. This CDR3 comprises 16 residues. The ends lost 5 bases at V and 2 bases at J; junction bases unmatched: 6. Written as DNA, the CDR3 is TGTGCCAGCAGCAACCGCGGACAGGGGGGCAATCAGCCCCAGCATTTT. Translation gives CASSNRGQGGNQPQHF.

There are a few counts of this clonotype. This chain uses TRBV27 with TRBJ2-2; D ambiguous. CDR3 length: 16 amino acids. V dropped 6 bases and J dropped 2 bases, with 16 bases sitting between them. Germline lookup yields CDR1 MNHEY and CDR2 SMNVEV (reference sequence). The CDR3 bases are TGTGCCAGCAGACCCACTCGGGCCTTTAACACCGGGGAGCTGTTTTTT. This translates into CASRPTRAFNTGELFF.

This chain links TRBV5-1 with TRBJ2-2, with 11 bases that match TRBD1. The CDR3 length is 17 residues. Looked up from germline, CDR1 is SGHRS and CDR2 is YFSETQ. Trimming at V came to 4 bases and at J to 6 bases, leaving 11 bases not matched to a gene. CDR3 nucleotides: TGCGCCAGCAGCCAGACCGGACAGGGGGCGAGATCCGGGGAGCTGTTTTTT. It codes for CASSQTGQGARSGELFF.

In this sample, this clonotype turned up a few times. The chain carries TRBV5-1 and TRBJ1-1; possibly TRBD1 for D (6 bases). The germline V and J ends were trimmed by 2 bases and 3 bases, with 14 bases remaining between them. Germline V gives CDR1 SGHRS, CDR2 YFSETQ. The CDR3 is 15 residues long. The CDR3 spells CASSFLGAGDTEAFF. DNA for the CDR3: TGCGCCAGCAGCTTTCTAGGCGCAGGGGACACTGAAGCTTTCTTT.

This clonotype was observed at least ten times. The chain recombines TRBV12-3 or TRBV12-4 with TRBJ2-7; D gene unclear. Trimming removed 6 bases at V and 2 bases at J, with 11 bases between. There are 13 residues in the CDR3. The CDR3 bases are TGTGCCAGCAGCATTACGTCGGCCTACGAGCAGTACTTC. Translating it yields CASSITSAYEQYF.

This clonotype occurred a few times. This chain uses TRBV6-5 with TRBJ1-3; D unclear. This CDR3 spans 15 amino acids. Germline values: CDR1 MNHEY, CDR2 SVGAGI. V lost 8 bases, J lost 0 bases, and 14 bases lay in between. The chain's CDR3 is CASSPGMGSGNTIYF. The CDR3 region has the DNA TGTGCCAGCTCCCCGGGGATGGGCTCTGGAAACACCATATATTTT.

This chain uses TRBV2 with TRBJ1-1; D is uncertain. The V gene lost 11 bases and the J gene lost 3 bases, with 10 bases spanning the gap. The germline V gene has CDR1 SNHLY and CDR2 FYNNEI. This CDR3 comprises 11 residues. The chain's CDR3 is CACRGDTEAFF. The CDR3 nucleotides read TGTGCCTGCCGCGGGGACACTGAAGCTTTCTTT. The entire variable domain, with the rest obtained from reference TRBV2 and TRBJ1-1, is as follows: EPEVTQTPSHQVTQMGQEVILRCVPISNHLYFYWYRQILGQKVEFLVSFYNNEISEKSEIFDDQFSVERPDGSNFTLKIRSTKLEDSAMYFCACRGDTEAFFGQGTRLTVV.

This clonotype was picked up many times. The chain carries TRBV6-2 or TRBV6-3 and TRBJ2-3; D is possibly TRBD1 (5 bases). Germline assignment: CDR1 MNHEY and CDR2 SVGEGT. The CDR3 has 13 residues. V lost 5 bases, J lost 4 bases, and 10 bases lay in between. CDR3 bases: TGTGCCAGCAGTCAGGGAAACGCAGATACGCAGTATTTT. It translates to CASSQGNADTQYF.

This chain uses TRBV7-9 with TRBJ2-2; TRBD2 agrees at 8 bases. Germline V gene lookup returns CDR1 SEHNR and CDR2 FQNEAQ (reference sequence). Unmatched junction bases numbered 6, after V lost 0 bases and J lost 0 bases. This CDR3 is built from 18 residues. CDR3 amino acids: CASSLAGLEIPNTGELFF. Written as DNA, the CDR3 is TGTGCCAGCAGCTTAGCGGGACTAGAAATTCCGAACACCGGGGAGCTGTTTTTT.